The T cell receptor beta chain under discussion was sequenced for a study of PD-1 blockade in classical Hodgkin lymphoma. Study outcomes and limitations: At baseline, newly diagnosed patients reportedly showed less TCR diversity than healthy donors. Prior therapy or disease activity may underlie the repertoire differences, whose causes remain undefined. Patients with an early start, nivolumab under 1 year after ASCT, were excluded.

Turning to this clone: Antigen: not known.

Brentuximab vedotin exposure varied among the patients, all of whom had relapsed after autologous stem cell transplantation. This table comes from immunoSEQ multiplex PCR, and its TCRdb copy is limited to in-frame clones, with some not included. The table has 50,000 to 65,000 clones, 75% to 95% seen once; the top ten hold about 10%. Sequencing was performed on peripheral blood mononuclear cells (PBMCs), taken before the second cycle of nivolumab. The sequence derives from a human donor with classical Hodgkin lymphoma.

CDR3 in DNA: TGTGCCAGCAGCCAAGATCTAGCGGGGTTCTCAAACATTCAGTACTTC. Residues: CASSQDLAGFSNIQYF. The genes are TRBV4-2 and TRBJ2-4; 9 bases line up with TRBD2. The CDR3 totals 16 residues. V gave up 0 bases and J gave up 6 bases; unmatched junction bases: 6. Germline CDR1 LGHNA, CDR2 YNFKEQ.